The sample holds one count of the clone carrying this T cell receptor (beta chain). Antigen: not known. These data belong to a study of radiation and T cells in renal cell carcinoma. Sequencing was performed with immunoSEQ multiplex PCR; in TCRdb, only in-frame clones are kept and a portion is missing. The sample holds 150,000 to 200,000 clones, around 89% seen once. Study-wide results and limits: From baseline, blood top tumor clonotypes peaked at 2 weeks post-radiation.

Time point: blood 4 weeks post-SBRT, at nephrectomy. As for treatment: 15 Gy SBRT to primary tumor, nephrectomy 4 weeks later. Nephrectomy followed 15 Gy stereotactic body radiation by 4 weeks. Blood was sampled at baseline, 2 weeks and 4 weeks after SBRT. This sequence originates from a woman aged 50 to 65 with renal cell carcinoma. The specimen was blood, collected from a patient whose treatment included radiotherapy and nephrectomy.

The CDR3 coding sequence is TGTGCCAGCAGCTTAACTCGGGATCCGAACACTGAAGCTTTCTTT. Translated, it gives CASSLTRDPNTEAFF. This chain connects TRBV7-3 to TRBJ1-1, with D uncertain. With 0 bases removed from V and 1 base from J, the gap between germline ends came to 9 bases. CDR3 size: 15 residues. Per the germline V gene, CDR1 is SGHTA and CDR2 is FQGTGA. The complete variable domain, with remaining parts taken from reference TRBV7-3 and TRBJ1-1, reads GAGVSQTPSNKVTEKGKYVELRCDPISGHTALYWYRQSLGQGPEFLIYFQGTGAADDSGLPNDRFFAVRPEGSVSTLKIQRTERGDSAVYLCASSLTRDPNTEAFFGQGTRLTVV.